Here is one T cell receptor beta chain with its context. This sample stems from a study of blood T cell repertoires in COVID-19. In the original processing: Estimates of nucleated cell counts were drawn from the amplification of reference gene primers. The data were produced by immunoSEQ multiplex PCR, yet TCRdb's version contains in-frame clones alone and is incomplete. From that table come the V and J calls and clone size; the DNA was used to work out D and trimming. The profile shows 250,000 to 350,000 clones, about 87% of them singletons. This clonotype was obtained from a woman in her 50s who had recovered from COVID-19. The specimen sequenced was peripheral blood.

CDR3: CASSPPAWRGPRGNTEAFF. CDR3 bases: TGTGCCAGCTCACCACCGGCCTGGCGGGGCCCGCGGGGGAACACTGAAGCTTTCTTT. V gene TRBV18 combines with J gene TRBJ1-1, with a tentative D call TRBD1 (5 bases). CDR1 is KGHSH and CDR2 is LQKENI in the germline V gene. V lost 0 bases, J lost 1 base, and 21 bases lay in between. CDR3 length: 19 amino acids.